The 12 T cell receptor beta chains below were found in one sample sequenced in a study of early T cells in non-severe SARS-CoV-2 infection. Each CDR3 protein gets one entry after TCRdb re-called the 5' RACE reads with MiXCR. The sample holds approximately 110,000 distinct CDR3 sequences, just under 15% seen once. Sequenced sample: whole blood. These receptors were obtained from an adult who was a healthcare worker with PCR-confirmed SARS-CoV-2 infection or an uninfected control (not recorded which).

This clonotype was recorded a few times. This rearrangement joins TRBV19 to TRBJ2-7; TRBD1 is a possible D gene (6 bases). Germline loops: CDR1 LNHDA, CDR2 SQIVND (reference sequence). V shed 5 bases and J shed 3 bases, with 11 bases lying between them. CDR3 size: 13 residues. The DNA of the CDR3 is TGTGCCAGTAGTGAGGGACAAATCTACGAGCAGTACTTC. Encoded protein: CASSEGQIYEQYF.

The chain has TRBV25-1 and TRBJ2-3; D not resolved. Deletions cut 10 bases from V and 4 bases from J, with 6 bases between. The CDR3 is 10 residues long. CDR1 is MGHDK, CDR2 SYGVNS, per germline. CDR3 protein: CATDSDTQYF. CDR3 sequence (DNA): TGTGCCACCGATTCAGATACGCAGTATTTT.

This clonotype appeared a few times. The chain is built from TRBV29-1 and TRBJ2-3; D is undetermined. This CDR3 has 11 amino acids. Trimming took 3 bases from V and 10 from J, leaving 11 bases between them. From germline, CDR1 is SQVTM and CDR2 ANQGSEA. The CDR3 sequence is CSVDLAWAQYF. In DNA form, the CDR3 reads TGCAGCGTTGATTTGGCTTGGGCGCAGTATTTT.

This chain joins TRBV5-4 and TRBJ2-6; D uncertain. Trimming removed 0 bases at V and 0 bases at J, with 7 bases between. There are 16 residues in the CDR3. The germline V gene encodes CDR1 SGHNT and CDR2 YYREEE (reference sequence). CDR3 bases: TGTGCCAGCAGCTTGGCCCTGTACTCTGGGGCCAACGTCCTGACTTTC. As protein: CASSLALYSGANVLTF.

The chain employs TRBV7-2 and TRBJ2-2; 10 bases agree with TRBD2. With 4 bases clipped from V and 7 bases from J, the junction kept 3 bases outside the gene matches. Germline V gives CDR1 SGHTA, CDR2 FQGNSA. This CDR3 contains 14 residues. CDR3 protein: CASSSGLAVGELFF. The DNA for the CDR3 is TGTGCCAGCAGCTCCGGACTAGCGGTCGGGGAGCTGTTTTTT.

The chain couples TRBV6-6 to TRBJ2-7; TRBD1 matches 8 bases. Per germline, CDR1 MNHNY and CDR2 SVGAGI (reference sequence). The J segment lost 6 bases and the V segment lost 7 bases, leaving 8 bases of the junction unmatched. The CDR3 runs to 13 residues. This CDR3 is CASTLDRGTEQYF. DNA for the CDR3: TGTGCCAGCACTTTAGACAGGGGAACCGAGCAGTACTTC.

This clonotype showed up just a few times. The V gene is TRBV20-1, the J gene TRBJ2-1, with 12 positions matching TRBD2. The ends lost 6 bases at V and 9 bases at J; junction bases unmatched: 12. The germline CDR1 and CDR2 sequences are DFQATT and SNEGSKA (reference sequence). CDR3 length equals 15 residues. CDR3 amino acids: CSARRSSGGASEQFF. CDR3 sequence (DNA): TGCAGTGCCAGGAGGTCTAGCGGGGGGGCCAGTGAGCAGTTCTTC.

This clonotype has more than one count but fewer than ten. V gene TRBV7-2 combines with J gene TRBJ1-5; D is possibly TRBD1 (6 bases). The CDR3 covers 15 residues. V was pared by 5 bases and J by 4 bases, with 15 bases between. Germline V gene lookup returns CDR1 SGHTA and CDR2 FQGNSA. CDR3 protein: CASSRGGQTNQPQHF. The CDR3 DNA follows: TGTGCCAGCAGCCGAGGGGGGCAGACGAATCAGCCCCAGCATTTT.

V gene TRBV7-2 combines with J gene TRBJ2-5; D possibly matches TRBD1 or TRBD2 (5 bases each). In germline, CDR1 is SGHTA, CDR2 FQGNSA. V was cut by 6 bases and J by 1 base, with 15 bases left in between. The CDR3 contains 15 residues. CDR3: CASRGPRDAQETQYF. The CDR3 DNA reads as TGTGCCAGCAGGGGCCCTCGGGACGCCCAAGAGACCCAGTACTTC.

The rearrangement links TRBV29-1 to TRBJ1-1, with a possible D match to TRBD1 (5 bases). In germline, CDR1 is SQVTM, CDR2 ANQGSEA. The CDR3 contains 13 residues. With 5 bases removed from V and 11 bases from J, the gap between germline ends came to 21 bases. CDR3 protein: CSVRADISPGAFF. CDR3 nucleotides: TGCAGCGTTCGAGCGGACATCTCTCCAGGGGCTTTCTTT. Looking up the rest from reference TRBV29-1 and TRBJ1-1 gives the full variable domain: SAVISQKPSRDICQRGTSLTIQCQVDSQVTMMFWYRQQPGQSLTLIATANQGSEATYESGFVIDKFPISRPNLTFSTLTVSNMSPEDSSIYLCSVRADISPGAFFGQGTRLTVV.

The genes are TRBV5-4 and TRBJ2-5; possible D gene TRBD1, 6 bases. CDR3 length: 14 amino acids. Trimming took off 4 bases at V and 5 bases at J, with 15 bases between the two ends. The germline V gene has CDR1 SGHNT and CDR2 YYREEE (reference sequence). The CDR3 reads CASSPGQGEETQYF. DNA of the CDR3: TGTGCCAGCAGCCCGGGACAAGGAGAGGAGACCCAGTACTTC.

This clonotype was detected a few times. The gene calls are TRBV7-9 and TRBJ2-1; D is unclear. CDR1 and CDR2 (germline): SEHNR, FQNEAQ (reference sequence). The CDR3 consists of 12 residues. V gave up 0 bases and J gave up 12 bases, with 9 bases separating them. CDR3 DNA sequence: TGTGCCAGCAGCTTAGCGACAAGCCCGCAGTTCTTC. Its protein product is CASSLATSPQFF.